This is a list of T cell receptor beta chains from one sample in a study of early T cells in non-severe SARS-CoV-2 infection. TCRdb redid the calling of the 5' RACE reads with MiXCR, one entry per CDR3 protein. The data contain fewer than 85,000 distinct CDR3 sequences, approximately 13% of them singletons. Source material: whole blood. The receptors shown here come from an adult who was a healthcare worker with PCR-confirmed SARS-CoV-2 infection or an uninfected control (not recorded which). The CDR3 runs from the conserved cysteine through the conserved F or W. A D gene is named only where the DNA matches it firmly. Only some rows state a clone size, as once, few, many or a class for expanded clones.

d_gene,v_gene,abundance,j_gene,CDR3nt,CDR3aa
TRBD2,TRBV20-1,.,TRBJ2-5,TGCAGTGCTAGCCCGACTAGCGGGGGGCTGGAGACCCAGTACTTC,CSASPTSGGLETQYF
.,TRBV6-6,few,TRBJ2-3,TGTGCCAGCAGTTACTCTTCAGGGCGTGCAGATACGCAGTATTTT,CASSYSSGRADTQYF
TRBD1,TRBV5-1,many,TRBJ2-5,TGCGCCAGCAGCTTGGGACAGGGCCAAGAGACCCAGTACTTC,CASSLGQGQETQYF
.,TRBV29-1,.,TRBJ2-5,TGCAGCTGCAGGTACCAAGAGACCCAGTACTTC,CSCRYQETQYF
TRBD2,TRBV6-2/TRBV6-3,few,TRBJ2-3,TGTGCCAGCAGTTACGGGGCTAGCGGTAGCACAGATACGCAGTATTTT,CASSYGASGSTDTQYF
.,TRBV11-2,many,TRBJ2-2,TGTGCCAGCAGCTCCCTTAGGGGACCGAACACCGGGGAGCTGTTTTTT,CASSSLRGPNTGELFF
.,TRBV2,many,TRBJ2-3,TGTGCCAGCAGTAAGGGCCGGGCAAGCACAGATACGCAGTATTTT,CASSKGRASTDTQYF
.,TRBV29-1,.,TRBJ2-1,TGCAGCGCTCGTATGGACGAGCAGTTCTTC,CSARMDEQFF
.,TRBV12-3/TRBV12-4,many,TRBJ1-6,TGTGCCAGCAGCGCCGGGATCATTACTAGCTCCTATAATTCACCCCTCCACTTT,CASSAGIITSSYNSPLHF
.,TRBV19,.,TRBJ2-7,TGTGCCAGTAGTATCGGGGAAGGGGTCCACGAGCAGTACTTC,CASSIGEGVHEQYF
TRBD2,TRBV6-5,.,TRBJ2-7,TGTGCCAGCAGATTAGCGGGGAACTCCTACGAGCAGTACTTC,CASRLAGNSYEQYF
.,TRBV12-3/TRBV12-4,few,TRBJ2-5,TGTGCCAGCAGTTCCCATCTCGGCGTGGAGACCCAGTACTTC,CASSSHLGVETQYF
TRBD2,TRBV4-1,many,TRBJ2-2,TGCGCCAGCAGCGGTAGCGGGGGCCTGAACACCGGGGAGCTGTTTTTT,CASSGSGGLNTGELFF
TRBD1,TRBV29-1,many,TRBJ1-5,TGCAGCGTTGTTGACAGGGAAAGTCAGCCCCAGCATTTT,CSVVDRESQPQHF
.,TRBV5-1,.,TRBJ1-2,TGCGCCAGCGCACGGACACCAGACTATGGCTACACCTTC,CASARTPDYGYTF
TRBD1,TRBV18,.,TRBJ1-2,TGTGCCAGCTCACCCGTGGGACAGGGAGGAGGCTACACCTTC,CASSPVGQGGGYTF
TRBD1,TRBV5-1,many,TRBJ1-2,TGCGCCAGCAGCCCCCGCCGATCGGACAGGAGCTATGGCTACACCTTC,CASSPRRSDRSYGYTF
.,TRBV4-3,many,TRBJ1-6,TGCGCCAGCAGCCAAGAATCCGTAGAACGTTCACCCCTCCACTTT,CASSQESVERSPLHF
TRBD1,TRBV7-2,.,TRBJ1-1,TGTGCCAGCAGCCCACGGACAGGGCAAGCTTTCTTT,CASSPRTGQAFF
TRBD1,TRBV5-1,many,TRBJ2-5,TGCGCCAGCAGCGGGACAGGGGTGGAGACCCAGTACTTC,CASSGTGVETQYF
TRBD1,TRBV5-4,many,TRBJ2-1,TGTGCCAGCAGCTGGGGGGACAGGGACGAGCAGTTCTTC,CASSWGDRDEQFF
.,TRBV7-9,.,TRBJ2-5,TGTGCCAGCAGCGTCCAAGAGACCCAGTACTTC,CASSVQETQYF
TRBD1,TRBV5-1,.,TRBJ2-5,TGCGCCAGCAACCATTGGGACAGCCAAGAGACCCAGTACTTC,CASNHWDSQETQYF
.,TRBV11-2,many,TRBJ1-6,TGTGCCAGCAGCTTAGACATGGGGGTTTCACCCCTCCACTTT,CASSLDMGVSPLHF
TRBD1,TRBV4-1,many,TRBJ1-4,TGCGCCAGCAGCCGCAGGACAGGGGGCGTGGGTGAAAAACTGTTTTTT,CASSRRTGGVGEKLFF
.,TRBV6-2/TRBV6-3,many,TRBJ2-7,TGTGCCAGCAACTCTTTCCAAGAGCAGTACTTC,CASNSFQEQYF
.,TRBV28,.,TRBJ1-2,TGTGCCAGCAGTTCCCCACCCGGGAGCAACTATGGCTACACCTTC,CASSSPPGSNYGYTF